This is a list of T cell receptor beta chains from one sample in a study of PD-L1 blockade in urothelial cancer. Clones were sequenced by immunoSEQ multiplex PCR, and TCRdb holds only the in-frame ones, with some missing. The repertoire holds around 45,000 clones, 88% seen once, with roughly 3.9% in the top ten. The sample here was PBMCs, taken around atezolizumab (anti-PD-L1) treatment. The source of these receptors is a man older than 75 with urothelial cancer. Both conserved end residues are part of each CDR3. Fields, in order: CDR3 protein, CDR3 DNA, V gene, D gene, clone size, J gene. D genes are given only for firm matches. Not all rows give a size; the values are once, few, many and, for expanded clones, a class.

CDR3: CASSQISTDTQYF; DNA: TGCGCCAGCAGCCAAATAAGCACAGATACGCAGTATTTT; V: TRBV4-1; D: NA; size: NA; J: TRBJ2-3
CDR3: CATSRPDTGNTIYF; DNA: TGTGCCACCAGCAGACCTGACACTGGAAACACCATATATTTT; V: TRBV15; D: NA; size: NA; J: TRBJ1-3
CDR3: CASTSPRRRTNEQFF; DNA: TGTGCCAGCACCTCGCCCCGGCGGAGGACCAATGAGCAGTTCTTC; V: TRBV6-6; D: NA; size: NA; J: TRBJ2-1
CDR3: CACTGQREQYF; DNA: TGTGCCTGCACAGGGCAACGCGAGCAGTACTTC; V: TRBV30; D: NA; size: NA; J: TRBJ2-7
CDR3: CASSLWAGSNNEQFF; DNA: TGCGCCAGCAGCTTATGGGCAGGTAGTAACAATGAGCAGTTCTTC; V: TRBV5-1; D: NA; size: NA; J: TRBJ2-1
CDR3: CASSEGGQQETQYF; DNA: TGTGCCAGCAGTGAGGGGGGACAGCAAGAGACCCAGTACTTC; V: TRBV6-1; D: NA; size: NA; J: TRBJ2-5
CDR3: CASSQDCTGGGTEGYEQYF; DNA: TGCGCCAGCAGCCAAGATTGTACAGGGGGGGGGACTGAGGGCTACGAGCAGTACTTC; V: TRBV4-1; D: NA; size: NA; J: TRBJ2-7
CDR3: CASSLVRGQYEQYF; DNA: TGTGCCAGCAGCTTAGTACGGGGACAGTACGAGCAGTACTTC; V: TRBV7-2; D: TRBD1; size: once; J: TRBJ2-7
CDR3: CASSPDPRRPSGRGGREFF; DNA: TGTGCCAGTAGTCCGGACCCGAGGAGACCTAGCGGGAGAGGGGGTAGGGAGTTCTTC; V: TRBV19; D: TRBD2; size: few; J: TRBJ2-1
CDR3: CASSRGTSGYF; DNA: TGTGCCAGCAGCCGCGGGACTAGCGGGTACTTC; V: TRBV14; D: TRBD2; size: NA; J: TRBJ2-5
CDR3: CASRLAGARADTQYF; DNA: TGCGCCAGCAGACTAGCGGGAGCAAGGGCAGATACGCAGTATTTT; V: TRBV5-1; D: TRBD2; size: NA; J: TRBJ2-3
CDR3: CASSPSFLTDTQYF; DNA: TGTGCCAGCAGCCCGTCCTTCCTCACAGATACGCAGTATTTT; V: TRBV7-2; D: NA; size: NA; J: TRBJ2-3
CDR3: CASSNTGTYEQYF; DNA: TGCGCCAGCAGCAATACGGGAACCTACGAGCAGTACTTC; V: TRBV5-1; D: NA; size: few; J: TRBJ2-7
CDR3: CASSRRQGGFSGTGELFF; DNA: TGTGCCAGCAGTAGAAGACAGGGGGGGTTTTCTGGCACCGGGGAGCTGTTTTTT; V: TRBV25-1; D: TRBD1; size: NA; J: TRBJ2-2
CDR3: CASSRTATNEKLFF; DNA: TGTGCCAGCAGCAGGACAGCAACTAATGAAAAACTGTTTTTT; V: TRBV6-5; D: NA; size: NA; J: TRBJ1-4
CDR3: CSAQSALNQPQHF; DNA: TGCAGCGCCCAGTCAGCGTTGAATCAGCCCCAGCATTTT; V: TRBV29-1; D: NA; size: NA; J: TRBJ1-5
CDR3: CASFAPKSDYNEQFF; DNA: TGTGCCAGCTTTGCCCCTAAAAGCGATTACAATGAGCAGTTCTTC; V: TRBV28; D: NA; size: NA; J: TRBJ2-1
CDR3: CASRQPDTVPYEQYF; DNA: TGTGCCAGCAGACAACCCGATACAGTTCCCTACGAGCAGTACTTC; V: TRBV28; D: NA; size: NA; J: TRBJ2-7
CDR3: CASSPRSKITGELFF; DNA: TGTGCCAGCTCACCAAGGAGCAAAATCACCGGGGAGCTGTTTTTT; V: TRBV18; D: NA; size: NA; J: TRBJ2-2
CDR3: CASSVRGQGSGELFF; DNA: TGTGCCAGCAGCGTGCGGGGACAGGGGTCCGGGGAGCTGTTTTTT; V: TRBV9; D: TRBD1; size: NA; J: TRBJ2-2
CDR3: CASSLSLAGGYEQYF; DNA: TGTGCCAGCAGTTTATCTCTAGCGGGAGGTTACGAGCAGTACTTC; V: TRBV27; D: TRBD2; size: NA; J: TRBJ2-7
CDR3: CASSLGTADYEQYF; DNA: TGTGCCAGCAGCTTAGGGACAGCAGACTACGAGCAGTACTTC; V: TRBV13; D: NA; size: NA; J: TRBJ2-7
CDR3: CASSPGQAYGYTF; DNA: TGTGCCAGCAGCCCGGGACAGGCCTATGGCTACACCTTC; V: TRBV6-5; D: TRBD1; size: once; J: TRBJ1-2
CDR3: CASSDLAGGGTQYF; DNA: TGTGCCAGCAGTGATCTAGCGGGAGGTGGGACGCAGTATTTT; V: TRBV2; D: TRBD2; size: NA; J: TRBJ2-3
CDR3: CASSSRSGGDEQFF; DNA: TGCGCCAGCAGCTCACGCTCCGGGGGGGATGAGCAGTTCTTC; V: TRBV5-1; D: TRBD2; size: NA; J: TRBJ2-1
CDR3: CASSMKKTGSNYGYTF; DNA: TGTGCCAGTAGTATGAAAAAGACAGGTTCTAACTATGGCTACACCTTC; V: TRBV19; D: NA; size: NA; J: TRBJ1-2
CDR3: CASSPLDGDGYTF; DNA: TGTGCCAGCTCACCGTTAGACGGGGATGGCTACACCTTC; V: TRBV18; D: NA; size: NA; J: TRBJ1-2
CDR3: CASSPQGANYGYTF; DNA: TGCGCCAGCAGCCCACAGGGAGCTAACTATGGCTACACCTTC; V: TRBV5-1; D: NA; size: NA; J: TRBJ1-2
CDR3: CASSISGGTDTQYF; DNA: TGTGCCAGTAGTATATCAGGGGGGACAGATACGCAGTATTTT; V: TRBV19; D: NA; size: NA; J: TRBJ2-3
CDR3: CASASGRAFGETQYF; DNA: TGCGCCAGTGCTAGCGGGAGGGCCTTTGGGGAGACCCAGTACTTC; V: TRBV10-1; D: TRBD2; size: NA; J: TRBJ2-5
CDR3: CATSREGPGETQYF; DNA: TGTGCCACCAGCAGAGAAGGCCCGGGAGAGACCCAGTACTTC; V: TRBV15; D: NA; size: once; J: TRBJ2-5
CDR3: CASSFQRARDEQYF; DNA: TGTGCCAGCAGCTTTCAGAGGGCGCGGGACGAGCAGTACTTC; V: TRBV6-5; D: NA; size: NA; J: TRBJ2-7
CDR3: CASSQTLGASRETQYF; DNA: TGTGCCAGCAGTCAGACCCTAGGAGCTAGTAGAGAGACCCAGTACTTC; V: TRBV5-6; D: NA; size: NA; J: TRBJ2-5
CDR3: CASSLVRGNSGNTIYF; DNA: TGTGCCAGCAGCTTAGTAAGGGGGAACTCTGGAAACACCATATATTTT; V: TRBV7-9; D: NA; size: once; J: TRBJ1-3
CDR3: CASSRSQEETQYF; DNA: TGTGCCAGCAGCCGCTCACAGGAAGAGACCCAGTACTTC; V: TRBV11-2; D: NA; size: NA; J: TRBJ2-5
CDR3: CAISKAGGNTGELFF; DNA: TGTGCCATCAGCAAAGCGGGGGGGAACACCGGGGAGCTGTTTTTT; V: TRBV10-3; D: TRBD2; size: NA; J: TRBJ2-2
CDR3: CASTRSQGARGWGYTF; DNA: TGTGCCAGCACCCGAAGCCAGGGGGCTAGGGGTTGGGGCTACACCTTC; V: TRBV7-2; D: TRBD1; size: once; J: TRBJ1-2
CDR3: CASSLGGQGGDNEKLFF; DNA: TGTGCCAGCAGCTTAGGGGGACAGGGGGGGGATAATGAAAAACTGTTTTTT; V: TRBV7-8; D: TRBD1; size: NA; J: TRBJ1-4
CDR3: CASTLIGRLSGYTF; DNA: TGTGCCAGTACCCTGATCGGGAGGTTAAGCGGCTACACCTTC; V: TRBV19; D: NA; size: NA; J: TRBJ1-2
CDR3: CASSWRGQSNQPQHF; DNA: TGTGCCAGCAGTTGGAGGGGACAGTCTAATCAGCCCCAGCATTTT; V: TRBV6-4; D: TRBD1; size: NA; J: TRBJ1-5
CDR3: CASSPKWSHRESVESYEQYF; DNA: TGCGCCAGCAGCCCCAAGTGGTCGCATAGGGAGAGCGTGGAATCCTACGAGCAGTACTTC; V: TRBV5-1; D: NA; size: once; J: TRBJ2-7
CDR3: CAIKPATGGGAEAFF; DNA: TGTGCCATCAAGCCGGCAACAGGGGGAGGAGCTGAAGCTTTCTTT; V: TRBV10-3; D: TRBD1; size: few; J: TRBJ1-1
CDR3: CASSLVFLGQANTGELFF; DNA: TGTGCCAGCAGCTTAGTTTTTTTGGGACAAGCGAACACCGGGGAGCTGTTTTTT; V: TRBV7-2; D: NA; size: NA; J: TRBJ2-2
CDR3: CASGLVDPFTGGAGSGETQYF; DNA: TGTGCTAGTGGTTTGGTAGACCCCTTTACAGGGGGCGCGGGATCGGGAGAGACCCAGTACTTC; V: TRBV12-5; D: TRBD1; size: NA; J: TRBJ2-5
CDR3: CASSLQGLAGANEQFF; DNA: TGTGCCAGCAGCTTACAAGGACTAGCGGGAGCCAATGAGCAGTTCTTC; V: TRBV7-2; D: TRBD2; size: NA; J: TRBJ2-1
CDR3: CASLSGTSSRDEQFF; DNA: TGTGCCAGCCTTTCCGGGACTAGCAGTAGAGATGAGCAGTTCTTC; V: TRBV6-1; D: TRBD2; size: NA; J: TRBJ2-1
CDR3: CASSKAGLTDTQYF; DNA: TGTGCCAGCAGCAAAGCGGGACTCACAGATACGCAGTATTTT; V: TRBV11-2; D: TRBD2; size: few; J: TRBJ2-3
CDR3: CASSRNTGELFF; DNA: TGTGCCAGCAGTCGGAACACCGGGGAGCTGTTTTTT; V: TRBV2; D: NA; size: few; J: TRBJ2-2
CDR3: CASSGDRGTDTQYF; DNA: TGTGCCAGCAGCGGGGACAGGGGCACAGATACGCAGTATTTT; V: TRBV5-4; D: TRBD1; size: NA; J: TRBJ2-3
CDR3: CSVGLAVSYEQYF; DNA: TGCAGCGTCGGACTAGCGGTTTCCTACGAGCAGTACTTC; V: TRBV29-1; D: TRBD2; size: NA; J: TRBJ2-7
CDR3: CATSRDQGGTIYF; DNA: TGTGCCACCAGCAGAGATCAAGGGGGCACCATATATTTT; V: TRBV15; D: NA; size: once; J: TRBJ1-3
CDR3: CASSIGSDGTYEQYF; DNA: TGTGCCAGTAGTATCGGGTCAGACGGCACCTACGAGCAGTACTTC; V: TRBV19; D: NA; size: NA; J: TRBJ2-7
CDR3: CASSPQGASGANVLTF; DNA: TGTGCCAGCTCACCCCAGGGCGCCTCTGGGGCCAACGTCCTGACTTTC; V: TRBV18; D: NA; size: NA; J: TRBJ2-6
CDR3: CATSRDHGGAGQPQHF; DNA: TGTGCCACCAGCAGAGATCACGGGGGGGCAGGTCAGCCCCAGCATTTT; V: TRBV15; D: NA; size: NA; J: TRBJ1-5